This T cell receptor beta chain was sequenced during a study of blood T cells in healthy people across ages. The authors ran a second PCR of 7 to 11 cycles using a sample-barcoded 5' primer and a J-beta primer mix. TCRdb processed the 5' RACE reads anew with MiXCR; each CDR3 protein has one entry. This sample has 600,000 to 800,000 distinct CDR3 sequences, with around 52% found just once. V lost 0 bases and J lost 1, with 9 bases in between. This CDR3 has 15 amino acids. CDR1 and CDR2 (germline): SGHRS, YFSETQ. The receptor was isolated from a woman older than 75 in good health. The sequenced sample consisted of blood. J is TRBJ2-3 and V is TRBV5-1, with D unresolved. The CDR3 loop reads CASSLVGKGTDTQYF. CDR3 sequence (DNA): TGCGCCAGCAGCTTGGTAGGGAAGGGCACAGATACGCAGTATTTT.